The 30 T cell receptor beta chains presented below share a single source sample, sequenced in a study of beta chain features in type 1 diabetes. The sequenced template was cDNA made from the entire isolated RNA. Only in-frame clones appear in the TCRdb table, and some are missing; sequencing was by immunoSEQ multiplex PCR. Of hundreds of thousands of clones in the sample, around 15% were seen once. Sequencing was carried out using naive CD4+ T cells from blood. The origin of the receptors is a man aged 18 to 29 in good health.

There are a few counts of this clone. The genes are TRBV19 and TRBJ2-7; D may be TRBD1 (6 bases). The V gene lost 3 bases and the J gene lost 1 base, with 13 bases spanning the gap. Germline values: CDR1 LNHDA, CDR2 SQIVND (reference sequence). The CDR3 spans 15 residues. The DNA for the CDR3 is TGTGCCAGTAGTATCAAGGACAGCGAATCCTACGAGCAGTACTTC. Protein sequence: CASSIKDSESYEQYF.

The rearrangement links TRBV11-1 to TRBJ2-1; D is possibly TRBD1 (5 bases). V was trimmed by 5 bases and J by 9 bases, leaving 11 bases between them. CDR1 and CDR2 (germline): SGHAT, FQDESV (reference sequence). The CDR3 is 12 residues long. The CDR3 DNA follows: TGTGCCAGCAGCCCTGGTACAGGTGAGCAGTTCTTC. Translation: CASSPGTGEQFF.

The chain recombines TRBV15 with TRBJ1-1; 8 nucleotides match TRBD1. The CDR3 is 15 residues long. V was clipped by 3 bases and J by 4 bases; unmatched bases: 7. Germline V lookup: CDR1 LNHNV, CDR2 YYDKDF (reference sequence). The chain's CDR3 is CATSRTGARVTEAFF. The CDR3 region has the DNA TGTGCCACCAGCAGGACAGGGGCGAGAGTCACTGAAGCTTTCTTT.

The rearrangement joins TRBV28 to TRBJ1-2; perhaps TRBD1 as D (5 bases). Germline CDR1 MDHEN, CDR2 SYDVKM. This CDR3 has 15 residues. V lost 3 bases, J lost 5 bases, and 16 bases lay in between. In nucleotides, the CDR3 is TGTGCCAGCAGTTTGTTTGGCGGAGGGACTTATGGCTACACCTTC. Protein: CASSLFGGGTYGYTF.

This clone was counted only a few times. The rearrangement links TRBV28 to TRBJ2-7, with 9 bases fitting TRBD1. The V gene's germline CDR1 is MDHEN and CDR2 SYDVKM. The CDR3 is made up of 14 amino acids. V shed 7 bases, J shed 2 bases, and the junction held 6 bases outside the gene matches. The CDR3 nucleotides read TGTGCCAGCAATCCCGGGACAGGGCCCTACGAGCAGTACTTC. Its protein is CASNPGTGPYEQYF.

The chain links TRBV6-6 to TRBJ2-1; perhaps TRBD2 as D (6 bases). Trimming cost V 6 bases and J 1 base, with 13 bases left between them. The CDR3 contains 15 residues. Germline V gene data show CDR1 as MNHNY and CDR2 as SVGAGI (reference sequence). This chain's CDR3 is CASRPAGRSYNEQFF. The CDR3 coding sequence is TGTGCCAGCAGGCCTGCTGGGAGGTCCTACAATGAGCAGTTCTTC.

This clone was found a few times. This chain connects TRBV7-2 to TRBJ2-1; a possible D gene is TRBD2 (6 bases). Germline V gene sequence: CDR1 SGHTA, CDR2 FQGNSA. The CDR3 covers 12 residues. Trimming pared 4 bases from V and 12 bases from J, leaving 13 bases between. The CDR3 nucleotides read TGTGCCAGCAGCTGGGACTCGCGGGGGCAGTTCTTC. Translated, it gives CASSWDSRGQFF.

The gene calls are TRBV7-2 and TRBJ2-3; 9 bases agree with TRBD2. CDR3 length: 17 residues. Trimming at V came to 1 base and at J to 1 base, leaving 6 bases not matched to a gene. The V gene's germline CDR1 is SGHTA and CDR2 FQGNSA. The CDR3 sequence: CASSLGWGGRGTDTQYF. DNA of the CDR3: TGTGCCAGCAGCTTAGGTTGGGGCGGGAGGGGCACAGATACGCAGTATTTT.

A few counts support this clone. The rearrangement joins TRBV27 to TRBJ1-2; tentative D call: TRBD1 (6 bases). The V gene's germline CDR1 is MNHEY and CDR2 SMNVEV (reference sequence). The CDR3 runs to 16 residues. Trimming took 5 bases from V and 5 from J, leaving 21 bases between them. The DNA of the CDR3 is TGTGCCAGCAGTCACGAAACAGGGTTCATTTGGTATGGCTACACCTTC. This encodes CASSHETGFIWYGYTF.

There are a few counts of this clone. The rearrangement uses TRBV5-1 and TRBJ1-1; D is uncertain. V was pared by 0 bases and J by 6 bases, with 15 bases between. The CDR3 length is 15 residues. Per the germline V gene, CDR1 is SGHRS and CDR2 is YFSETQ. In nucleotides, the CDR3 is TGCGCCAGCAGCTTGGCCGGGTTAAACAGTGCTGAAGCTTTCTTT. Encoded protein: CASSLAGLNSAEAFF.

Only a few counts were recorded for this clone. V and J are TRBV19 and TRBJ2-3, with a tentative D call TRBD1 (6 bases). The CDR3 totals 14 residues. CDR1 and CDR2 from the germline V gene are LNHDA and SQIVND (reference sequence). V was shortened by 2 bases and J by 5 bases, with 11 bases between the two germline ends. CDR3 loop: CASSIRQGKDTQYF. For the CDR3, the DNA is TGTGCCAGTAGTATACGTCAGGGGAAAGATACGCAGTATTTT. Supplemented by reference TRBV19 and TRBJ2-3, the full variable domain reads DGGITQSPKYLFRKEGQNVTLSCEQNLNHDAMYWYRQDPGQGLRLIYYSQIVNDFQKGDIAEGYSVSREKKESFPLTVTSAQKNPTAFYLCASSIRQGKDTQYFGPGTRLTVL.

This clone was observed a few times. The chain combines TRBV15 with TRBJ2-1; 15 nucleotides line up with TRBD2. The CDR3 is 18 amino acids. The J segment lost 6 bases and the V segment lost 5 bases, leaving 11 bases of the junction unmatched. Germline V lookup: CDR1 LNHNV, CDR2 YYDKDF (reference sequence). CDR3 sequence: CATSGIRSGLAGGNEQFF. CDR3 in DNA: TGTGCCACCAGCGGGATACGTTCGGGACTAGCGGGAGGCAATGAGCAGTTCTTC.

This clone was seen more than once but under ten times. This chain uses TRBV7-3 with TRBJ2-1, with 13 bases lining up with TRBD2. This CDR3 has 17 amino acids. The trim removed 4 bases at V and 7 bases at J, leaving 10 bases unmatched. Germline CDR1 and CDR2: SGHTA and FQGTGA. Written as DNA, the CDR3 is TGTGCCAGCAGCTCGACTAGCGGGGGGATGCTGGTGAATGAGCAGTTCTTC. Its translation: CASSSTSGGMLVNEQFF.

Comment on this clone: This could be a read error, since a much larger clone is one nucleotide away. V is TRBV10-3 and J is TRBJ2-7; 10 bases are a match to TRBD1. The CDR3 is made up of 15 amino acids. The V gene's germline CDR1 is ENHRY and CDR2 SYGVKD. The V gene end was trimmed by 0 bases and the J gene end by 6 bases; junction bases not matched to a gene: 5. CDR3 loop: CAISESRTGGSEQYF. The CDR3 DNA reads as TGTGCCATCAGTGAGTCCAGGACAGGGGGTAGCGAGCAGTACTTC.

This clone turned up a few times. The J gene is TRBJ2-3, the V gene TRBV5-1; 7 nucleotides line up with TRBD1. Unmatched junction bases numbered 9, after V lost 5 bases and J lost 6 bases. CDR1 is SGHRS and CDR2 is YFSETQ in the germline V gene. The CDR3 is made up of 14 amino acids. In DNA, the CDR3 is TGCGCCAGCAGGTGGACAGGCTTTGCGGATACGCAGTATTTT. Residues: CASRWTGFADTQYF.

A few counts support this clone. This chain joins TRBV15 and TRBJ2-2, with TRBD2 matching 9 bases. The CDR3 consists of 16 residues. The V and J ends lost 0 bases and 8 bases, in that order; junction bases with no gene match: 7. Germline lookup yields CDR1 LNHNV and CDR2 YYDKDF (reference sequence). The DNA for the CDR3 is TGTGCCACCAGCAGAGAACTAGCGGGCTCTAGGGGGGAGCTGTTTTTT. It translates to CATSRELAGSRGELFF.

On this clone: One end of the junction does not line up with germline, which may come from a read error. The gene calls are TRBV19 and TRBJ2-3, with TRBD2 matching 8 bases. This CDR3 has 14 residues. Per germline, CDR1 LNHDA and CDR2 SQIVND (reference sequence). The DNA of the CDR3 is TGCGCCTCCCAGCGGGAGAGGGCGACAGATACGCAGTATTTT. Protein: CASQRERATDTQYF.

In its sample, this clone was seen a few times. This chain joins TRBV5-1 and TRBJ1-1; D ambiguous. CDR1 SGHRS and CDR2 YFSETQ come from the germline V gene. V gave up 0 bases and J gave up 1 base, with 10 bases separating them. This CDR3 contains 15 residues. In nucleotides, the CDR3 is TGCGCCAGCAGCTTGGAACTGGGCAGGAACACTGAAGCTTTCTTT. It specifies CASSLELGRNTEAFF.

CDR3 region: CASSLNSVLNTEAFF. CDR3 bases: TGTGCCAGCAGCTTGAACTCAGTTCTGAACACTGAAGCTTTCTTT. The V gene is TRBV5-6, the J gene TRBJ1-1; D ambiguous. Germline loops: CDR1 SGHDT, CDR2 YYEEEE. Between the trimmed V and J ends, which lost 1 base and 0 bases, there was a span of 10 bases. The CDR3 consists of 15 residues.

The chain combines TRBV20-1 with TRBJ1-2; no clear D gene. The CDR3 covers 11 residues. The ends were cut back, 3 bases at V and 6 bases at J, with 8 bases in the middle. Germline V gene sequence: CDR1 DFQATT, CDR2 SNEGSKA (reference sequence). This CDR3 is CSARTFHGYTF. The CDR3 DNA reads as TGCAGTGCTAGGACTTTCCATGGCTACACCTTC.

The gene calls are TRBV27 and TRBJ2-7; weak D call: TRBD1 (6 bases). Germline CDR1 and CDR2: MNHEY and SMNVEV (reference sequence). Deletions cut 5 bases from V and 2 bases from J, with 16 bases between. This CDR3 comprises 15 residues. As DNA, the CDR3 is TGTGCCAGCAGTCAGCCCGACAGGCCCCCCTACGAGCAGTACTTC. It yields the protein CASSQPDRPPYEQYF.

The chain recombines TRBV29-1 with TRBJ2-7; D might be TRBD1 or TRBD2, each matching 5 bases. This CDR3 is built from 14 residues. Looked up from germline, CDR1 is SQVTM and CDR2 is ANQGSEA. V lost 6 bases, J lost 6 bases, and 21 bases lay in between. CDR3 sequence (DNA): TGCAGCGTCCTCGGACATTCGAGGGATTCCGAGCAGTACTTC. Its translation is CSVLGHSRDSEQYF.

The V call is TRBV10-3, the J call TRBJ2-4; 8 bases match TRBD2. The CDR3 loop spans 17 amino acids. CDR1 is ENHRY and CDR2 is SYGVKD in the germline V gene. V was clipped by 2 bases and J by 5 bases; unmatched bases: 11. The CDR3 is CAISEDKREIRQNIQYF. In nucleotides, the CDR3 is TGTGCCATCAGTGAGGATAAGCGGGAGATACGTCAAAACATTCAGTACTTC.

J is TRBJ2-1 and V is TRBV5-4; D is unclear. In germline, CDR1 is SGHNT, CDR2 YYREEE (reference sequence). The V and J ends lost 4 bases and 2 bases respectively, with 10 bases between them. This CDR3 has 14 residues. CDR3 in amino acids: CASSTRRAYNEQFF. CDR3 sequence (DNA): TGTGCCAGCAGCACACGTCGGGCCTACAATGAGCAGTTCTTC.

In its sample, this clone was seen a few times. The V call is TRBV6-5, the J call TRBJ2-3; the match to TRBD2 covers 8 bases. The germline V gene encodes CDR1 MNHEY and CDR2 SVGAGI. After removal of 6 bases from V and 3 bases from J, the junction contained 5 bases not matched to a gene. The CDR3 loop spans 14 amino acids. CDR3 in DNA: TGTGCCAGCAGAAAAGCGGGAGCAACAGATACGCAGTATTTT. Translation gives CASRKAGATDTQYF.

This rearrangement joins TRBV5-1 to TRBJ2-5; perhaps TRBD1 as D (6 bases). This CDR3 contains 16 residues. V was pared by 0 bases and J by 4 bases, with 16 bases between. The germline V gene has CDR1 SGHRS and CDR2 YFSETQ. The CDR3 DNA follows: TGCGCCAGCAGCTTGGTTAGTACAGGGAGAGGAGAGACCCAGTACTTC. It yields the protein CASSLVSTGRGETQYF.

J is TRBJ1-2 and V is TRBV29-1; 7 bases are a match to TRBD1. From germline, CDR1 is SQVTM and CDR2 ANQGSEA. CDR3 size: 14 residues. V lost 4 bases, J lost 3 bases, and 8 bases stayed unmatched. CDR3 region: CSVALIQGDYGYTF. The CDR3 coding sequence is TGCAGCGTTGCGTTGATTCAGGGGGACTATGGCTACACCTTC.

The chain employs TRBV18 and TRBJ2-2; 8 nucleotides line up with TRBD1. J lost 0 bases, V lost 3 bases, and 6 bases had no gene match. Germline V CDR1 and CDR2: KGHSH, LQKENI. The CDR3 length is 17 residues. CDR3 nucleotide sequence: TGTGCCAGCTCACCCGGGACAGGCCCCCCGAACACCGGGGAGCTGTTTTTT. Translation gives CASSPGTGPPNTGELFF.

The rearrangement links TRBV9 to TRBJ2-3, with 7 bases identical to TRBD2. The CDR3 length is 14 residues. Germline CDR1 is SGDLS and CDR2 is YYNGEE. With 4 bases clipped from V and 4 bases from J, the junction kept 6 bases outside the gene matches. In DNA, the CDR3 is TGTGCCAGCAGCCTCCGACTAGCCCCAGATACGCAGTATTTT. Amino acids: CASSLRLAPDTQYF.

This clone was detected a few times. The CDR3 region is CAWSRTGGLNQPQHF. The DNA of the CDR3 is TGTGCCTGGAGTAGGACCGGGGGGCTAAATCAGCCCCAGCATTTT. The genes are TRBV30 and TRBJ1-5; D is possibly TRBD1 (6 bases). The CDR3 has 15 residues. V was trimmed by 2 bases and J by 4 bases, leaving 15 bases between them. Germline V gene lookup returns CDR1 GTSNPN and CDR2 SVGIG (reference sequence).